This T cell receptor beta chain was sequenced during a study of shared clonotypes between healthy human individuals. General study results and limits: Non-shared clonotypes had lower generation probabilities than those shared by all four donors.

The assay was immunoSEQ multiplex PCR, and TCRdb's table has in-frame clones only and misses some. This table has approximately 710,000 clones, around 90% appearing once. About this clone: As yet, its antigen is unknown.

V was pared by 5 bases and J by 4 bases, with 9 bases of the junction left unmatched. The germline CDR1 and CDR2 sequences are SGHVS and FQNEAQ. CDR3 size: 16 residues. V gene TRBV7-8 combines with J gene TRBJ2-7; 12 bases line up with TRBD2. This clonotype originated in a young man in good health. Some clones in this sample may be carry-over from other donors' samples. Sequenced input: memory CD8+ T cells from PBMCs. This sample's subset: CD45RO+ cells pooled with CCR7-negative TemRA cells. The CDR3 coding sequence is TGTGCCAGCAGCCTCGGACTAGCGGGAACGGATTACGAGCAGTACTTC. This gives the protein CASSLGLAGTDYEQYF.